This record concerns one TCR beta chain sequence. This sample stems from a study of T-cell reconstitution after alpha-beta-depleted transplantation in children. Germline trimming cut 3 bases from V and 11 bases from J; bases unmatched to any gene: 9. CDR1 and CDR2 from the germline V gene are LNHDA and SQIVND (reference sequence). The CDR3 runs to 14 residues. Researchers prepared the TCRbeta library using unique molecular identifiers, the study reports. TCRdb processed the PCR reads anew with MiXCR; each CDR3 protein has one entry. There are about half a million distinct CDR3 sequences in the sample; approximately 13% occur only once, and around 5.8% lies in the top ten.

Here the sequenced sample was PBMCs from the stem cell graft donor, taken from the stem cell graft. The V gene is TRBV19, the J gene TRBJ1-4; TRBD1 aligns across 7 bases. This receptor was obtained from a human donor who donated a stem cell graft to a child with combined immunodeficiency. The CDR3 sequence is CASSIPTEQGKLFF. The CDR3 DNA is TGTGCCAGTAGTATTCCGACAGAACAGGGGAAACTGTTTTTT.